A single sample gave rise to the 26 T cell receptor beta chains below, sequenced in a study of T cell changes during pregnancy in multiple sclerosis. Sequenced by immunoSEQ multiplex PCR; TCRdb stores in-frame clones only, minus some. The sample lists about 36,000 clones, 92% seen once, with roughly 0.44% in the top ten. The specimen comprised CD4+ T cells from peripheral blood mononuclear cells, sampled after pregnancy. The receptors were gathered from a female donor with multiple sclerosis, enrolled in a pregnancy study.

The CDR3 coding sequence is TGCAGCGTATATCTCAGCGGGAGGGTTAACAATGAGCAGTTCTTC. Translation: CSVYLSGRVNNEQFF. The V gene is TRBV29-1, the J gene TRBJ2-1; 10 bases match TRBD2. V shed 6 bases, J shed 5 bases, and the junction held 10 bases outside the gene matches. The germline gives CDR1 SQVTM, CDR2 ANQGSEA. CDR3 length: 15 amino acids.

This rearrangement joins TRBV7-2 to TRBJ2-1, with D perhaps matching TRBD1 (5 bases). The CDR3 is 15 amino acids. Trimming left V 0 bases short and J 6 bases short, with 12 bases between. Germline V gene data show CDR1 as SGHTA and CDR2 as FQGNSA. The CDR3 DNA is TGTGCCAGCAGCTTAGCGGGTGGAGACAGCAATGAGCAGTTCTTC. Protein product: CASSLAGGDSNEQFF.

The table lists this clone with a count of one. CDR3 bases: TGTGCCACAGCGGGAGATCGGAACACCGGGGAGCTGTTTTTT. Its protein product is CATAGDRNTGELFF. The chain joins TRBV30 to TRBJ2-2; 8 nucleotides line up with TRBD2. CDR3 length: 14 amino acids. J lost 1 base, V lost 8 bases, and 6 bases had no gene match. In germline, CDR1 is GTSNPN, CDR2 SVGIG (reference sequence).

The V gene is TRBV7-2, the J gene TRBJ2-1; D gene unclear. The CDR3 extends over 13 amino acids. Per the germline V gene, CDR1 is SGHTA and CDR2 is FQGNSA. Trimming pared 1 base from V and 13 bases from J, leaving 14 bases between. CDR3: CASSLDLTPSQFF. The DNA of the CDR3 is TGTGCCAGCAGCTTAGATCTAACCCCATCCCAGTTCTTC.

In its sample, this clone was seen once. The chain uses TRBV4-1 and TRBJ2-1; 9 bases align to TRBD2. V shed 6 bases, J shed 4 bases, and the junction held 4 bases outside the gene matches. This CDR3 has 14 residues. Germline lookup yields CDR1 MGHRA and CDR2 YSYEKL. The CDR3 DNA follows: TGCGCCAGCAGGGGGGGACTAGCATACAATGAGCAGTTCTTC. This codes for CASRGGLAYNEQFF.

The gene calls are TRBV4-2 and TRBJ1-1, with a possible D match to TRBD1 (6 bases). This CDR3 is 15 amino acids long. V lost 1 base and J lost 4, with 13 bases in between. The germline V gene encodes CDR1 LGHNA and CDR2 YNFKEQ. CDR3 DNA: TGTGCCAGCAGCCAAGCGCGGGGGCCCGGCACTGAAGCTTTCTTT. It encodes CASSQARGPGTEAFF.

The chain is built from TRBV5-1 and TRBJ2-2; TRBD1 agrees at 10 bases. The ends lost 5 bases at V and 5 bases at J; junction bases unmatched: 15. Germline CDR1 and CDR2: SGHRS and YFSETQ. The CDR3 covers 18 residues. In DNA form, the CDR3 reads TGCGCCAGCAGTCGGGGGACCGGGACAGGGGCCCTTACCGGGGAGCTGTTTTTT. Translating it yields CASSRGTGTGALTGELFF.

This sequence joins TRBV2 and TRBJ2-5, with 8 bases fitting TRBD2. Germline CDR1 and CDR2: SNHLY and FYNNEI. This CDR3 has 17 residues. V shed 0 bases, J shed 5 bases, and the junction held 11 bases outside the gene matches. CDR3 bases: TGTGCCAGCAGTGAAGCACCCCCTCGGGGGGGCTGTGAGACCCAGTACTTC. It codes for CASSEAPPRGGCETQYF.

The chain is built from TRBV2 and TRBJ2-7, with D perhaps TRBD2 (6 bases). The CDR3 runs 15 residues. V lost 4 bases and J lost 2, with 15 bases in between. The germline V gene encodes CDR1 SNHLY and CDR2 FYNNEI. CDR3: CASSGVGTGPYEQYF. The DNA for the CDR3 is TGTGCCAGCAGTGGTGTAGGGACTGGACCCTACGAGCAGTACTTC.

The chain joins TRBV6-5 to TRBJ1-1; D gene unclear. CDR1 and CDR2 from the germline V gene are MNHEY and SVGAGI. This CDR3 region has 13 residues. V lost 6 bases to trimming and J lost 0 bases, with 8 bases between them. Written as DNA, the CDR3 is TGTGCCAGCAGGGACTGGGTGAACACTGAAGCTTTCTTT. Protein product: CASRDWVNTEAFF.

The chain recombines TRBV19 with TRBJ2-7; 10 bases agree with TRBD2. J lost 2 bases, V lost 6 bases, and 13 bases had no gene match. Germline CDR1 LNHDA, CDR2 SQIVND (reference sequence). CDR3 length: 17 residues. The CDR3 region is CASSRSASGSIAYEQYF. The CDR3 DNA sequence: TGTGCCAGTAGCCGGTCGGCTAGCGGGAGTATAGCCTACGAGCAGTACTTC.

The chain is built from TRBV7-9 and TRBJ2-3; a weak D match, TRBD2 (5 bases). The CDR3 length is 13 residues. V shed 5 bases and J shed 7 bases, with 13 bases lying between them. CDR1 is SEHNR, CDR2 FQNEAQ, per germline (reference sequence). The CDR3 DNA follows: TGTGCCAGCAGCCCTAGCCTAGGACATACGCAGTATTTT. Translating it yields CASSPSLGHTQYF.

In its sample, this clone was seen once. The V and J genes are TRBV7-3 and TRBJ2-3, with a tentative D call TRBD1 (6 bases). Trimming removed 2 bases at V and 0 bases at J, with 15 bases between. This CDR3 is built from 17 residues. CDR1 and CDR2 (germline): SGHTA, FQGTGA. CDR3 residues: CASSLLSAGASTDTQYF. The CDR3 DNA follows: TGTGCCAGCAGCTTATTATCCGCAGGGGCAAGCACAGATACGCAGTATTTT. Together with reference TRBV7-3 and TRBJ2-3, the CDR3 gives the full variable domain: GAGVSQTPSNKVTEKGKYVELRCDPISGHTALYWYRQSLGQGPEFLIYFQGTGAADDSGLPNDRFFAVRPEGSVSTLKIQRTERGDSAVYLCASSLLSAGASTDTQYFGPGTRLTVL.

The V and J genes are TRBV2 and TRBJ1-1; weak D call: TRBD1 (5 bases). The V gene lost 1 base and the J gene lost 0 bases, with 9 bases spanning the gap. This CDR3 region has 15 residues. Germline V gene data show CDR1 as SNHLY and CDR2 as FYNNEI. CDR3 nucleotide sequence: TGTGCCAGCAGTGAAGGCAGGGTCATGAACACTGAAGCTTTCTTT. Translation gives CASSEGRVMNTEAFF.

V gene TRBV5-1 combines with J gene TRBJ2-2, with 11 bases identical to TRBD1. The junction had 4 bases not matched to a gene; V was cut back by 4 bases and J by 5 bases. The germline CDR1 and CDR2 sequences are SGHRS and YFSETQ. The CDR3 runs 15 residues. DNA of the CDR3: TGCGCCAGCAGCGGACAGGGGGCGGAAACCGGGGAGCTGTTTTTT. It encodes CASSGQGAETGELFF.

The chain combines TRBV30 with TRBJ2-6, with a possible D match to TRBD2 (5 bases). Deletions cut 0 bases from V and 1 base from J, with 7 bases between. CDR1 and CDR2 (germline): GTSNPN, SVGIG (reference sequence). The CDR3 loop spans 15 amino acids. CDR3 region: CAWSVLGSGANVLTF. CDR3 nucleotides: TGTGCCTGGAGTGTACTAGGGTCTGGGGCCAACGTCCTGACTTTC.

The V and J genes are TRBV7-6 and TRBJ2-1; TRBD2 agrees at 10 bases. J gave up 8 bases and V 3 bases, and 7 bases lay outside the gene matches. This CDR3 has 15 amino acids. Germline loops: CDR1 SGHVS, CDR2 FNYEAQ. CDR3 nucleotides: TGTGCCAGCAGCTTTAGGAGCGGGGGGGGTGATGAGCAGTTCTTC. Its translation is CASSFRSGGGDEQFF.

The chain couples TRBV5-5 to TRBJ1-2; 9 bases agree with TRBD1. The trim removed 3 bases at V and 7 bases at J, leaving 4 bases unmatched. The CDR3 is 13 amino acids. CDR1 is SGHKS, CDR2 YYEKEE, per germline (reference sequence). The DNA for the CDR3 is TGTGCCAGCAGCTCTTCGACAGGGGGTGGCTACACCTTC. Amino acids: CASSSSTGGGYTF.

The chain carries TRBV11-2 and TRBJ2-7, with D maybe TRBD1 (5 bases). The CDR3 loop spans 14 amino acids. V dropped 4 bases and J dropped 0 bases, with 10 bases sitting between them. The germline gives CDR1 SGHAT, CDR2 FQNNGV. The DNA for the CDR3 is TGTGCCAGCAGCTCCGACAGTAGCTCCTACGAGCAGTACTTC. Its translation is CASSSDSSSYEQYF.

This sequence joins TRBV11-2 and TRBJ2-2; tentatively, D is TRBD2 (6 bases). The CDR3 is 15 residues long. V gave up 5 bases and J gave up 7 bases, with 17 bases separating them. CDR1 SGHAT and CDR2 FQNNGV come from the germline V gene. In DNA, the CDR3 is TGTGCCAGCAGCCCCCGGAGGAGGGAGATCGGGGAGCTGTTTTTT. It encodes CASSPRRREIGELFF.

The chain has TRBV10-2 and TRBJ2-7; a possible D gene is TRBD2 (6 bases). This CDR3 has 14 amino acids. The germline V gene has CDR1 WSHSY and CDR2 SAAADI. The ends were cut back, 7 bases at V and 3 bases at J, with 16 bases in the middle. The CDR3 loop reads CASTSGTQNYEQYF. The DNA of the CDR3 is TGCGCCAGCACTTCCGGGACTCAGAACTACGAGCAGTACTTC.

DNA of the CDR3: TGTGCCAGCAGTGAACAACAGCAGGGGGTGAGCAATCAGCCCCAGCATTTT. As protein: CASSEQQQGVSNQPQHF. The genes are TRBV2 and TRBJ1-5, with 7 positions matching TRBD1. The CDR3 spans 17 residues. Per germline, CDR1 SNHLY and CDR2 FYNNEI. Germline trimming cut 2 bases from V and 1 base from J; bases unmatched to any gene: 8.

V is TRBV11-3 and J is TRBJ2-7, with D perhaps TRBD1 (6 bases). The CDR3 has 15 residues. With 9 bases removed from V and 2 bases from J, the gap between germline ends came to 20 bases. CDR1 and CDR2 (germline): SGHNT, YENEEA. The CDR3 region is CARLEGTLQTYEQYF. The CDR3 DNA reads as TGTGCCAGACTTGAGGGGACATTACAAACCTACGAGCAGTACTTC.

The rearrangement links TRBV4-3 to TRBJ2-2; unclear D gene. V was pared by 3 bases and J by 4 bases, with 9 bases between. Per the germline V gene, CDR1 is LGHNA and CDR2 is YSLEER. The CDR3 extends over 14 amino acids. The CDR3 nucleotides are TGCGCCAGCAGCCAGAGAACTTTCACCGGGGAGCTGTTTTTT. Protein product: CASSQRTFTGELFF.

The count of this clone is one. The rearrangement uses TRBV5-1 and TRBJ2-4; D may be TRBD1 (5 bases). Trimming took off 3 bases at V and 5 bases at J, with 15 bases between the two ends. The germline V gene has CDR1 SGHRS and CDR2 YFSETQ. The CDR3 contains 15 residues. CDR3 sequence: CASSSQGQGENIQYF. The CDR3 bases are TGCGCCAGCAGCTCCCAAGGACAAGGGGAAAACATTCAGTACTTC. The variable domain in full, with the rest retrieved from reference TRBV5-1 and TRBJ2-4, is KAGVTQTPRYLIKTRGQQVTLSCSPISGHRSVSWYQQTPGQGLQFLFEYFSETQRNKGNFPGRFSGRQFSNSRSEMNVSTLELGDSALYLCASSSQGQGENIQYFGAGTRLSVL.

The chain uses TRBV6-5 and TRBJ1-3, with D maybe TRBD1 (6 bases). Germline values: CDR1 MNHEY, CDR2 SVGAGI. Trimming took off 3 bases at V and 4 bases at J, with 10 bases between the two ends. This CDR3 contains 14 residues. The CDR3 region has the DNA TGTGCCAGCAGTTATGCAGGGGCCGGAAACACCATATATTTT. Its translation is CASSYAGAGNTIYF.